This is a list of T cell receptor beta chains from one sample in a study of shared clonotypes between healthy human individuals. This table comes from immunoSEQ multiplex PCR, and its TCRdb copy is limited to in-frame clones, with some not included. The repertoire has about 1 million clones, more than 65% of them found once; the top ten carry around 1.4%. Sequenced material: memory CD4+ T cells sorted from blood. The receptors here all came from a man between 18 and 29 years old in good health. The conserved cysteine and the conserved F or W are not part of the CDR3 here. Rows may omit the clone size; those that give it use once, few, many or a size class.

ASSYQSTGGTDTQY,TRBV5-1,.,TRBJ2-3
ASRRGDNPDTQY,TRBV19,.,TRBJ2-3
ASSPRLLGERSYEQY,TRBV18,.,TRBJ2-7
ASSQEKDEAGGYYEQY,TRBV4-2,.,TRBJ2-7
ASSVVVGRAFGELF,TRBV9,.,TRBJ2-2
ASRIEGSRYNEQF,TRBV5-1,.,TRBJ2-1
SLTPGTGVHEQF,TRBV29-1,.,TRBJ2-1
ASTSQGARNTGELF,TRBV7-9,.,TRBJ2-2
ASSTTGVETQY,TRBV6-5,.,TRBJ2-5
ASSQVSIAGTSGKETQY,TRBV4-1,few,TRBJ2-5
ASSRLAGGPYEQY,TRBV28,once,TRBJ2-7
SVDRGKNIQY,TRBV29-1,.,TRBJ2-4
ASSFGRWVSPLH,TRBV28,few,TRBJ1-6
ASSSDRGADTQY,TRBV7-9,once,TRBJ2-3
ASSFDRAEREKLF,TRBV5-1,.,TRBJ1-4
ASGFLVGGEQY,TRBV12-5,.,TRBJ2-7
ASSPEALLYEQY,TRBV18,.,TRBJ2-7
ASSEQSVGNYGYT,TRBV2,.,TRBJ1-2
ASSRPQGNTGELF,TRBV6-5,once,TRBJ2-2
ASSSGLKLYEQY,TRBV7-6,.,TRBJ2-7
ASSPRTGGWNEQF,TRBV7-2,.,TRBJ2-1
AYPPVGVSYGYT,TRBV30,.,TRBJ1-2
ASSLAGGRSNTGELF,TRBV11-3,.,TRBJ2-2
ASISRSGNTIY,TRBV6-5,many,TRBJ1-3
ASSLAINTGELF,TRBV7-9,.,TRBJ2-2
ASSQAPGSGNTIY,TRBV4-3,.,TRBJ1-3
ASLRINEQF,TRBV2,.,TRBJ2-1
ASSLEGLAGGREQF,TRBV5-4,.,TRBJ2-1
ASSLEGLPSQETQY,TRBV5-1,.,TRBJ2-5